The present entry profiles one T cell receptor beta chain with its context. No antigen is known for it. Germline V gene data show CDR1 as MNHNS and CDR2 as SASEGT. The CDR3 covers 15 residues. V was clipped by 2 bases and J by 6 bases; unmatched bases: 8. Sequencing was performed with immunoSEQ multiplex PCR; in TCRdb, only in-frame clones are kept and a portion is missing. This table holds about 400,000 clones, just over 85% found once. The data derive from a study of cytomegalovirus exposure and HLA in healthy donors. Looking at the study overall: It was reported in a later analysis that the same platform had been used for the roughly 110 validation repertoires as for the 666 first-cohort repertoires. Study-wide results and caveats: Some TCR beta chains (164 of them) were listed as cytomegalovirus-associated. TCR sequences were mostly rare, though some public TCRs occurred in many donors. Three of the chains that were CMV-associated were confirmed in vitro to be specific for CMV antigens.

The sequenced sample consisted of PBMCs. The clonotype comes from a young woman in good health and CMV-seronegative. The chain links TRBV6-1 to TRBJ2-7, with 9 bases identical to TRBD2. The CDR3: CASSEQRGARSEQYF. The CDR3 DNA is TGTGCCAGCAGTGAACAGCGGGGGGCGAGGTCCGAGCAGTACTTC.